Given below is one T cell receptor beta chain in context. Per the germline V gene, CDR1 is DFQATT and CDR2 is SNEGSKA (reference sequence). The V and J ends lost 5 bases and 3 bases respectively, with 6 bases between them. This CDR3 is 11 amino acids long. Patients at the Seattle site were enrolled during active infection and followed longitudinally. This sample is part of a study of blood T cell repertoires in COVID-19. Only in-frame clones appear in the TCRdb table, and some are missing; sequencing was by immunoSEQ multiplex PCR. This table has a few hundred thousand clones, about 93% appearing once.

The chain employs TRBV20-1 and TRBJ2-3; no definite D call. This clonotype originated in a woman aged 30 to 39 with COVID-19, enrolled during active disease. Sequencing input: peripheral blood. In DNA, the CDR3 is TGCAGTGCTCTAGGAACAGATACGCAGTATTTT. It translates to CSALGTDTQYF.